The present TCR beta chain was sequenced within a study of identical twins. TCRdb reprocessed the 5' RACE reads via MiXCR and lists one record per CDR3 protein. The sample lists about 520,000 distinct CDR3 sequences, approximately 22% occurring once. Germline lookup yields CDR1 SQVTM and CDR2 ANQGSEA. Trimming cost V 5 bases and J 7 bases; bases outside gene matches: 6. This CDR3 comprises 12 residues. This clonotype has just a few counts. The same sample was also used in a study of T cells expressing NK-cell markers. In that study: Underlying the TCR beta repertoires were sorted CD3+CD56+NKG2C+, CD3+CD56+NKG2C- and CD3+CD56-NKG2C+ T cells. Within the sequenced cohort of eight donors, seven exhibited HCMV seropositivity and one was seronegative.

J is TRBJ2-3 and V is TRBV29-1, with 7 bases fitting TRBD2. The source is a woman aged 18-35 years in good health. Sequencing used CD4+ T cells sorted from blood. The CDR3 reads CSVRGDYNTQYF. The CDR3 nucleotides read TGCAGCGTTCGAGGGGACTATAATACGCAGTATTTT.